This T cell receptor beta chain was captured in a study of glioma-infiltrating T cells after dendritic cell vaccination. Amplification used 60 V beta primers and 13 J beta primers. This table comes from immunoSEQ multiplex PCR, and its TCRdb copy is limited to in-frame clones, with some not included. The repertoire holds tens of thousands of clones, with more than 65% as singletons. Blood PBMC samples: pre-vaccination, two weeks post third vaccination, and at tumor progression. There are 12 residues in the CDR3. The V end lost 11 bases, the J end lost 2 bases, and 12 bases lay between the germline ends. CDR1 MDHEN and CDR2 SYDVKM come from the germline V gene.

This sequence joins TRBV28 and TRBJ1-2, with D possibly being TRBD1 (5 bases). The receptor was isolated from a human donor with glioblastoma. Sequences were derived from blood, sampled before dendritic cell vaccination. The CDR3 DNA sequence: TGTGCCTCGACAGAATCGAACTATGGCTACACCTTC. Translated, it gives CASTESNYGYTF.